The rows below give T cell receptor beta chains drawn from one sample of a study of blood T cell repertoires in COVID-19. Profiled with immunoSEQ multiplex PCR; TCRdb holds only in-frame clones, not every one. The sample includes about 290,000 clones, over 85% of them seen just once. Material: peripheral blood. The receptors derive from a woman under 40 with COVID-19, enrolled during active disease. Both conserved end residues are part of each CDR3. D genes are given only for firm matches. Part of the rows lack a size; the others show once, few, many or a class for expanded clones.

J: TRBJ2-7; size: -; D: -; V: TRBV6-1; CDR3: CASSDPRTYEQYF; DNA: TGTGCCAGCAGTGACCCCCGTACCTACGAGCAGTACTTC
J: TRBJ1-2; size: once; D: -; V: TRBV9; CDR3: CASSPGGRANYGYTF; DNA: TGTGCCAGCAGCCCTGGGGGGAGAGCTAACTATGGCTACACCTTC
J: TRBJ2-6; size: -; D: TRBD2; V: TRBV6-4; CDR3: CASSPLGGAGANVLTF; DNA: TGTGCCAGCAGTCCCCTCGGGGGGGCTGGGGCCAACGTCCTGACTTTC
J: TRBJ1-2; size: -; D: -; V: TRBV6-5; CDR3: CASRPQTGPYGYTF; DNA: TGTGCCAGCAGACCGCAGACAGGACCCTATGGCTACACCTTC
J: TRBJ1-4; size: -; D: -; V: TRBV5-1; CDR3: CASSLEGVHEKLFF; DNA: TGCGCCAGCAGCTTGGAGGGAGTGCATGAAAAACTGTTTTTT
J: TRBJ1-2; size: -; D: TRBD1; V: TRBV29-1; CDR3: CSVPSGQGGGYTF; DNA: TGCAGCGTTCCCTCGGGACAGGGTGGAGGCTACACCTTC
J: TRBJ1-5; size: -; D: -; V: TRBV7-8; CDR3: CASSLVVRANQPQHF; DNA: TGTGCCAGCAGCTTAGTTGTCAGGGCCAATCAGCCCCAGCATTTT
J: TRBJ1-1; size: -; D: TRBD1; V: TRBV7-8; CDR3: CASSGGQGAINTEAFF; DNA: TGTGCCAGCAGCGGAGGACAGGGGGCAATTAACACTGAAGCTTTCTTT
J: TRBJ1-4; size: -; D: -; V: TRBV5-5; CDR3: CASSPAGGIYEKLFF; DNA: TGTGCCAGCAGTCCCGCGGGGGGCATATATGAAAAACTGTTTTTT
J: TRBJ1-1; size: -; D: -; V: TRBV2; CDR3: CASRHTVNTEAFF; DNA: TGTGCCAGCCGACATACTGTGAACACTGAAGCTTTCTTT
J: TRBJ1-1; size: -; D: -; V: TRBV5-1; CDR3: CASSSQGYTEAFF; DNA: TGCGCCAGCAGCTCTCAGGGGTACACTGAAGCTTTCTTT
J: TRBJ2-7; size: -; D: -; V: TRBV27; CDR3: CASRKTRNEQYF; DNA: TGTGCCAGCAGGAAAACCAGGAACGAGCAGTACTTC
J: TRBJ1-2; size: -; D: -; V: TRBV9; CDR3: CASSESGGDILGYTF; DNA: TGTGCCAGCAGCGAAAGTGGGGGGGACATTCTAGGCTACACCTTC
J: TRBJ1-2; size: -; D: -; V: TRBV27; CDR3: CASSLQGSYGYTF; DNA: TGTGCCAGCAGTTTACAGGGTTCCTATGGCTACACCTTC
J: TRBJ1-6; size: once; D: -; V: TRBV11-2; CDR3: CASSLDRGSPLHF; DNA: TGTGCCAGCAGCTTAGATCGGGGATCACCCCTCCACTTT
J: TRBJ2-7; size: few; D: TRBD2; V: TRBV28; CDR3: CASSTRLAGTSYEQYF; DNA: TGTGCCAGCAGTACCCGACTAGCGGGGACCTCCTACGAGCAGTACTTC
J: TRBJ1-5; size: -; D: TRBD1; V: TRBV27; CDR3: CASRRTGARNQPQHF; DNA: TGTGCCAGCAGACGGACAGGGGCTCGCAATCAGCCCCAGCATTTT
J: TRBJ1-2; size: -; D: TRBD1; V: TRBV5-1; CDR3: CASSLDNLRRGQSFSYGYTF; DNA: TGCGCCAGCAGCTTGGATAATCTTAGGAGGGGACAGAGTTTCAGCTATGGCTACACCTTC
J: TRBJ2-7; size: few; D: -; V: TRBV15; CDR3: CATSSSGLAYEQYF; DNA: TGTGCCACCAGCTCCTCGGGACTGGCCTACGAGCAGTACTTC
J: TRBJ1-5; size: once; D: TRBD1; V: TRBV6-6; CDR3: CASSYGTVHQPQHF; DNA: TGTGCCAGCAGTTATGGGACAGTTCATCAGCCCCAGCATTTT
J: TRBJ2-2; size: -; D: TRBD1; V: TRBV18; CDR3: CASSPSQGARDTGELFF; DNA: TGTGCCAGCTCACCCTCGCAGGGGGCGCGGGACACCGGGGAGCTGTTTTTT
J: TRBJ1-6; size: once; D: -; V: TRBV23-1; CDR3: CASPLDIRTECSYNSPLHF; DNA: TGCGCCAGCCCGTTGGACATTAGAACCGAGTGCTCCTATAATTCACCCCTCCACTTT
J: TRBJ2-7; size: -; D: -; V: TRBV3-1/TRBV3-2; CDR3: CASSQHLAAGAYEQYF; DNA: TGTGCCAGCAGCCAGCATCTAGCGGCAGGGGCCTACGAGCAGTACTTC
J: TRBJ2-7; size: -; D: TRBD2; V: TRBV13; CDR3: CASSLQRRGASYEQYF; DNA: TGTGCCAGCAGCTTACAGCGGCGGGGGGCCTCCTACGAGCAGTACTTC
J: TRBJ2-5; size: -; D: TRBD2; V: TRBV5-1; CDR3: CASSRGTSGEGETQYF; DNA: TGCGCCAGCAGCCGGGGGACTAGCGGGGAAGGAGAGACCCAGTACTTC
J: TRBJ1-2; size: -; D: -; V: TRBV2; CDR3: CASRTGTRSYGYTF; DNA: TGTGCCAGCAGGACCGGGACACGGTCGTATGGCTACACCTTC
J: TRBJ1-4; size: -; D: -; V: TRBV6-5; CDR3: CASSYSSPSPEKLFF; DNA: TGTGCCAGCAGTTACTCGAGCCCAAGCCCAGAAAAACTGTTTTTT
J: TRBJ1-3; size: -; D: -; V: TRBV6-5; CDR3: CASIPPGGLGNTIYF; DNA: TGTGCCAGCATCCCCCCGGGGGGGCTCGGAAACACCATATATTTT
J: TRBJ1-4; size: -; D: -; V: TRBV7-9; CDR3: CASSRVFSQINEKLFF; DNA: TGTGCCAGCAGTCGGGTCTTCTCCCAGATTAATGAAAAACTGTTTTTT
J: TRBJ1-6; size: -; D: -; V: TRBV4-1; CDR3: CASSQAGSLGNSPLHF; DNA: TGCGCCAGCAGCCAAGCAGGGTCTTTGGGAAATTCACCCCTCCACTTT
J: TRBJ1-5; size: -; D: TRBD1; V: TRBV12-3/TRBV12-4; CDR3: CASSLQGDQPQHF; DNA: TGTGCCAGCAGCCTACAGGGGGATCAGCCCCAGCATTTT
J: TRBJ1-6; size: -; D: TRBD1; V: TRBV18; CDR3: CASSQDRDSPLHF; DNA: TGTGCCAGCTCACAGGACAGGGACTCACCCCTCCACTTT
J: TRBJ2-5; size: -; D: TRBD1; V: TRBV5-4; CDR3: CASRGDRVKETQYF; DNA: TGTGCCAGCAGGGGGGACAGGGTAAAAGAGACCCAGTACTTC
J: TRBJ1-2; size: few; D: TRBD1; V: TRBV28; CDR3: CASSLRGSGNYGYTF; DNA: TGTGCCAGCAGTCTCAGGGGGTCTGGGAACTATGGCTACACCTTC
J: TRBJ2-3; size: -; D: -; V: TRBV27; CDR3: CASSLIDRSGTQYF; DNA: TGTGCCAGCAGTTTAATCGACAGGTCCGGCACGCAGTATTTT
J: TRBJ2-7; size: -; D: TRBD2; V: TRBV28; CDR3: CASRSGTSFGEQYF; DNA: TGTGCCAGCAGGTCCGGGACTAGCTTCGGCGAGCAGTACTTC
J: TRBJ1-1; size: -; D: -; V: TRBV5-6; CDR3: CASSWLGREDTEAFF; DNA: TGTGCCAGCAGCTGGCTAGGCAGGGAGGACACTGAAGCTTTCTTT
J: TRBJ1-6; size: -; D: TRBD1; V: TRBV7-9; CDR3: CASSFKTGGDSPLHF; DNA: TGTGCCAGCAGCTTTAAGACAGGGGGGGATTCACCCCTCCACTTT
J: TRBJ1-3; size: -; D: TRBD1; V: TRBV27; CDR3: CASSSLGTASGNTIYF; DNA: TGTGCCAGCTCGTCCTTGGGGACAGCCTCTGGAAACACCATATATTTT
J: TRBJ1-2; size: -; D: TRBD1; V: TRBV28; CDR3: CASRPQGAYGYTF; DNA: TGTGCCAGCAGGCCTCAGGGGGCCTATGGCTACACCTTC
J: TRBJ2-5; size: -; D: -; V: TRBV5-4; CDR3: CASSLAGLQETQYF; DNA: TGTGCCAGCAGCTTGGCCGGACTCCAAGAGACCCAGTACTTC
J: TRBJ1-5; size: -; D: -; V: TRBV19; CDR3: CASSIAPFGGEEDQPQHF; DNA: TGTGCCAGTAGTATAGCCCCATTTGGAGGGGAAGAAGACCAGCCCCAGCATTTT
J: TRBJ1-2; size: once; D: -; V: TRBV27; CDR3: CASSSPAGYGYTF; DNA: TGTGCCAGCAGTTCACCCGCAGGGTATGGCTACACCTTC